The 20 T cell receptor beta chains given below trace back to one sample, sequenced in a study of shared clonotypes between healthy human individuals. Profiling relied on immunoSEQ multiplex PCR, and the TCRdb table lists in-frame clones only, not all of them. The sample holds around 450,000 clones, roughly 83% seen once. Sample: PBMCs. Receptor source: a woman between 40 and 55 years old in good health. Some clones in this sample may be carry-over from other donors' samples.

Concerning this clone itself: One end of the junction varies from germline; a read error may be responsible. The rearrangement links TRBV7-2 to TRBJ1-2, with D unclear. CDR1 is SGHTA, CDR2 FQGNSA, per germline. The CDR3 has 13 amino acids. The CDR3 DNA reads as TGTGCCAGCAGCACCCCCTCTAATTATGGCTACACCTTC. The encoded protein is CASSTPSNYGYTF.

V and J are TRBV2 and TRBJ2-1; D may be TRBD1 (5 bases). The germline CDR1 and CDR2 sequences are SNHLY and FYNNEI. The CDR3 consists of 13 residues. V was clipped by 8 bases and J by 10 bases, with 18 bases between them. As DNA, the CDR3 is TGTGCCAGCTCCAGCCCCCCTTGGGGCGAGCAGTTCTTC. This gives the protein CASSSPPWGEQFF.

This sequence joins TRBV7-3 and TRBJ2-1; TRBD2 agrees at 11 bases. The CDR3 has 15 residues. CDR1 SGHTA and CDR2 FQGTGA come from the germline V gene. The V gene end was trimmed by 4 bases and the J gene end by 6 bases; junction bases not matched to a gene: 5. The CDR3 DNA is TGTGCCAGCAGCTCAACTAGCGGGAGCGGCAATGAGCAGTTCTTC. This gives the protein CASSSTSGSGNEQFF.

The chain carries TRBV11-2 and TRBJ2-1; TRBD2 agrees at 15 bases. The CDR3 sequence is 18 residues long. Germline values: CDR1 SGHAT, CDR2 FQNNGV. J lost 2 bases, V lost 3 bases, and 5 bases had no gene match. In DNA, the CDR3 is TGTGCCAGCAGCTTCGGGACTAGCGGGAGGAGGGCCTACAATGAGCAGTTCTTC. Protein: CASSFGTSGRRAYNEQFF.

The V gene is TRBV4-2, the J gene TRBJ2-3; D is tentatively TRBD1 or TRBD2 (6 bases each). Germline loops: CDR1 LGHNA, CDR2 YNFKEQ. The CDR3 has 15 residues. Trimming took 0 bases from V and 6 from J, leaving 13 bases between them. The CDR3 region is CASSQETRGVDTQYF. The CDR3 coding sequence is TGTGCCAGCAGCCAAGAGACTAGGGGGGTCGATACGCAGTATTTT.

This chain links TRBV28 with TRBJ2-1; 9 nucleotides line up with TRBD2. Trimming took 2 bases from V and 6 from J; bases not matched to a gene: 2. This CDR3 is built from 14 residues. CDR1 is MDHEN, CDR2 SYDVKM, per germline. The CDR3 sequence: CASSLGTSSNEQFF. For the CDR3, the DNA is TGTGCCAGCAGTTTAGGGACTAGCAGCAATGAGCAGTTCTTC.

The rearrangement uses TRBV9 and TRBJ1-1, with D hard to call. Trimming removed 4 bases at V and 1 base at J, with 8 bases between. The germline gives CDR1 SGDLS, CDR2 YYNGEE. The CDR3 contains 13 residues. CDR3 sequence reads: CASSFEPNTEAFF. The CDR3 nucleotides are TGTGCCAGCAGCTTTGAACCGAACACTGAAGCTTTCTTT.

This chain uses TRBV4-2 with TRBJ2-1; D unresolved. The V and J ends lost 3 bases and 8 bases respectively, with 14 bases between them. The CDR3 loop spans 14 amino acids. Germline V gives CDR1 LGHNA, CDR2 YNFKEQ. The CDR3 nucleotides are TGTGCCAGCAGCCAGGGTGAGCTAGGCCATGAGCAGTTCTTC. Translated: CASSQGELGHEQFF.

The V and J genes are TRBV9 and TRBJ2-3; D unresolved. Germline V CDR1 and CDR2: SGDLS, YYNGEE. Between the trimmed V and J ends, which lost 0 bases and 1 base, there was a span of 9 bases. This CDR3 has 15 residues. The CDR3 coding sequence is TGTGCCAGCAGCGTAGTAAGTGTTGGCACAGATACGCAGTATTTT. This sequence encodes CASSVVSVGTDTQYF. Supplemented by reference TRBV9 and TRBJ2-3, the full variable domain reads DSGVTQTPKHLITATGQRVTLRCSPRSGDLSVYWYQQSLDQGLQFLIQYYNGEERAKGNILERFSAQQFPDLHSELNLSSLELGDSALYFCASSVVSVGTDTQYFGPGTRLTVL.

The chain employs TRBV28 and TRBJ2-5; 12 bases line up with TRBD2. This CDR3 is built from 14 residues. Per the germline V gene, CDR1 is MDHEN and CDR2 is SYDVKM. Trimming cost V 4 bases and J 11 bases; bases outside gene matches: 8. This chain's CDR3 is CASSSGLAGREQYF. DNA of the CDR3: TGTGCCAGCAGTTCCGGACTAGCGGGAAGGGAGCAGTACTTC.

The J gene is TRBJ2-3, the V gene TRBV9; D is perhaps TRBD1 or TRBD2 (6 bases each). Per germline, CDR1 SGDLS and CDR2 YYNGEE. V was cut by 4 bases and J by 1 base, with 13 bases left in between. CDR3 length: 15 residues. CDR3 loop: CASSFWGARTDTQYF. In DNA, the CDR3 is TGTGCCAGCAGCTTCTGGGGGGCCCGCACAGATACGCAGTATTTT.

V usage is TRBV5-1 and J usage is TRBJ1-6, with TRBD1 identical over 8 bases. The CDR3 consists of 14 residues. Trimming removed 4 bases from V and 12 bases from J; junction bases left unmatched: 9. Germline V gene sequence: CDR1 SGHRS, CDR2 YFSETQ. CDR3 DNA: TGCGCCAGCAGCCCAGGACAGGGTTCTGAACCCCTCCACTTT. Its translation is CASSPGQGSEPLHF.

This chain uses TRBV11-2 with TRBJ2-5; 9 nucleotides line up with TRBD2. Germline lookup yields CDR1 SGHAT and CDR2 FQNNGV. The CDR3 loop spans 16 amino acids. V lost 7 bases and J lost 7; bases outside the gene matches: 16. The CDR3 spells CASTLIPSGTSSTQYF. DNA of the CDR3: TGTGCCAGCACCCTGATCCCTAGCGGGACTTCCTCGACCCAGTACTTC.

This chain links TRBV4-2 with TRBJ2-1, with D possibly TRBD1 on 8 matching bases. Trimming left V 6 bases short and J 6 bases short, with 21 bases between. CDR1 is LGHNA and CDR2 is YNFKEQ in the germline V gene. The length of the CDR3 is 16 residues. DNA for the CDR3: TGTGCCAGCAGGTACACTTTACAGGGGGGGGTCAATGAGCAGTTCTTC. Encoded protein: CASRYTLQGGVNEQFF.

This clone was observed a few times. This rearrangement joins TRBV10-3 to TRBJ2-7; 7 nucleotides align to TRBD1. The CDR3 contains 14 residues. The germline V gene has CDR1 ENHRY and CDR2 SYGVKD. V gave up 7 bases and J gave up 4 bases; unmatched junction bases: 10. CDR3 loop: CAITGDRVLYEQYF. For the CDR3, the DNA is TGTGCCATCACCGGGGACAGAGTTTTATACGAGCAGTACTTC.

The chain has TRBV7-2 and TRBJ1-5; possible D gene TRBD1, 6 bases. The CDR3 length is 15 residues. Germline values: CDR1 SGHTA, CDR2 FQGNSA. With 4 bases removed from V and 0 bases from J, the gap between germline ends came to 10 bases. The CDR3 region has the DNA TGTGCCAGCAGCTCCCAGGGGAATAGCAATCAGCCCCAGCATTTT. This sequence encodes CASSSQGNSNQPQHF.

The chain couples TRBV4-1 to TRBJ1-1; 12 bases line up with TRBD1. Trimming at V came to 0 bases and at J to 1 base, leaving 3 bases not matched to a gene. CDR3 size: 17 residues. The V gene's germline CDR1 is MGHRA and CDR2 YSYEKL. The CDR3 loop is CASSQEGTGGWNTEAFF. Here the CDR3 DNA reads TGCGCCAGCAGCCAAGAAGGGACAGGGGGCTGGAACACTGAAGCTTTCTTT.

CDR3 loop: CASSLSGGHGYTF. In DNA form, the CDR3 reads TGTGCCAGCAGTTTATCCGGGGGTCATGGCTACACCTTC. The genes are TRBV27 and TRBJ1-2; maybe TRBD1 (5 bases). V was trimmed by 0 bases and J by 6 bases, leaving 8 bases between them. The CDR3 is 13 residues long. CDR1 is MNHEY and CDR2 is SMNVEV in the germline V gene (reference sequence).

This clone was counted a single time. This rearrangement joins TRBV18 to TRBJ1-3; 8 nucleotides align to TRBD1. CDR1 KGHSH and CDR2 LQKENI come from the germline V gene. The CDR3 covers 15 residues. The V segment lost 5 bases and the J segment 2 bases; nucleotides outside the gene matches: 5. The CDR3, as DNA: TGTGCCAGCTCATCAATACAGGGGGCTGGAAACACCATATATTTT. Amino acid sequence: CASSSIQGAGNTIYF. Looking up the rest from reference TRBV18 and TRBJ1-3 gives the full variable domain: NAGVMQNPRHLVRRRGQEARLRCSPMKGHSHVYWYRQLPEEGLKFMVYLQKENIIDESGMPKERFSAEFPKEGPSILRIQQVVRGDSAAYFCASSSIQGAGNTIYFGEGSWLTVV.

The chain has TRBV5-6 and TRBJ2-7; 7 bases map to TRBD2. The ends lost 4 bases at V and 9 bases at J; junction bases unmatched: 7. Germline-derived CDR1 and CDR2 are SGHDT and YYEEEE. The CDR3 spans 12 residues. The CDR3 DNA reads TGTGCCAGCAGCGCAACTAGCGAGAGGCAGTACTTC. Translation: CASSATSERQYF.